A single sample is the source of the 16 T cell receptor beta chains below, sequenced in a study of early T cells in non-severe SARS-CoV-2 infection. TCRdb analysed the 5' RACE reads with MiXCR anew, one entry per CDR3 protein. The sample has about 64,000 distinct CDR3 sequences, around 4.9% seen once; the top ten hold approximately 4.9%. Sequencing was performed on whole blood. Receptors were obtained from an adult who was a healthcare worker with PCR-confirmed SARS-CoV-2 infection or an uninfected control (not recorded which).

Many counts were recorded for this clonotype. The V and J genes are TRBV20-1 and TRBJ2-1, with D perhaps TRBD1 (6 bases). Per germline, CDR1 DFQATT and CDR2 SNEGSKA (reference sequence). The CDR3 covers 14 residues. The V end lost 7 bases, the J end lost 6 bases, and 19 bases lay between the germline ends. The CDR3: CSGGGRTESNEQFF. CDR3 sequence (DNA): TGCAGTGGAGGGGGAAGGACTGAGTCCAATGAGCAGTTCTTC.

This clonotype has just a few counts. This sequence joins TRBV20-1 and TRBJ2-7; no firm D call. This CDR3 is 11 amino acids long. The germline V and J ends were trimmed by 1 base and 1 base, with 2 bases remaining between them. Germline-derived CDR1 and CDR2 are DFQATT and SNEGSKA (reference sequence). This CDR3 is CSARVSYEQYF. The CDR3 DNA follows: TGCAGTGCTAGAGTGTCCTACGAGCAGTACTTC.

The rearrangement links TRBV4-1 to TRBJ2-3, with TRBD2 identical over 11 bases. V lost 11 bases to trimming and J lost 2 bases; unmatched junction nucleotides: 3. From germline, CDR1 is MGHRA and CDR2 YSYEKL. The CDR3 loop spans 13 amino acids. The CDR3 DNA sequence: TGCGCCCTTAGCGGGGGGGTCACAGATACGCAGTATTTT. Translating gives CALSGGVTDTQYF.

This clonotype was seen ten or more times. The J gene is TRBJ1-6, the V gene TRBV10-3; unclear D gene. The CDR3 covers 11 residues. CDR1 is ENHRY, CDR2 SYGVKD, per germline. V dropped 3 bases and J dropped 10 bases, with 4 bases sitting between them. The CDR3 DNA reads as TGTGCCATCAGTGACGGATCACCCCTCCACTTT. Translated, it gives CAISDGSPLHF.

A few counts support this clonotype. The DNA of the CDR3 is TGCGCCAGCAGCCAAGATTTGGGCGGGGGGGTTAAGACCCAGTACTTC. Translating it yields CASSQDLGGGVKTQYF. The rearrangement joins TRBV4-1 to TRBJ2-5, with TRBD2 identical over 9 bases. With V trimmed by 0 bases and J by 6 bases, 8 bases remained unmatched. The CDR3 contains 16 residues. Per germline, CDR1 MGHRA and CDR2 YSYEKL.

This clonotype was seen at least ten times. The chain uses TRBV12-3 or TRBV12-4 and TRBJ2-1; D is ambiguous. There are 13 residues in the CDR3. The V gene lost 6 bases and the J gene lost 5 bases, with 11 bases spanning the gap. The CDR3 here is CASSKTVDNEQFF. The CDR3 DNA is TGTGCCAGCAGCAAAACAGTGGACAATGAGCAGTTCTTC.

The table lists this clonotype with many counts. The chain joins TRBV6-5 to TRBJ2-3, with D perhaps TRBD1 (6 bases). The CDR3 covers 17 residues. Germline CDR1 reads MNHEY; CDR2 reads SVGAGI. V gave up 0 bases and J gave up 0 bases, with 13 bases separating them. The DNA for the CDR3 is TGTGCCAGCAGTTACTCGAGATACAGGGCTAGCACAGATACGCAGTATTTT. Amino acid sequence: CASSYSRYRASTDTQYF.

This clonotype was observed many times. V is TRBV7-9 and J is TRBJ1-1; D possibly corresponds to TRBD1 (6 bases). This CDR3 contains 15 residues. The germline CDR1 and CDR2 sequences are SEHNR and FQNEAQ (reference sequence). Trimming took off 2 bases at V and 0 bases at J, with 10 bases between the two ends. CDR3 residues: CASSLLGGMNTEAFF. DNA for the CDR3: TGTGCCAGCAGCTTATTAGGGGGGATGAACACTGAAGCTTTCTTT.

At least ten counts were recorded for this clonotype. The rearrangement links TRBV11-2 to TRBJ2-3; possibly TRBD1 or TRBD2 for D (6 bases each). Germline-derived CDR1 and CDR2 are SGHAT and FQNNGV. With 3 bases removed from V and 3 bases from J, the gap between germline ends came to 16 bases. This CDR3 is 16 amino acids long. DNA for the CDR3: TGTGCCAGCAGCTTGGGTGGGCGAGGGGGGACAGATACGCAGTATTTT. Amino acids: CASSLGGRGGTDTQYF.

With respect to this clonotype: This could be a read error, since a much larger clone is one nucleotide away. Because the CDR3 is missing its conserved closing phenylalanine or tryptophan, this is likely a read error. The chain carries TRBV10-3 and TRBJ2-7, with D maybe TRBD1 (5 bases). V was pared by 2 bases and J by 3 bases, with 11 bases between. The CDR3 sequence is 14 residues long. Looked up from germline, CDR1 is ENHRY and CDR2 is SYGVKD. The CDR3 protein is CAISEDSQDYEQYI. CDR3 nucleotide sequence: TGTGCCATCAGTGAGGACAGCCAGGACTACGAGCAGTACATC.

Many counts were recorded for this clonotype. The chain joins TRBV9 to TRBJ2-6; TRBD2 agrees at 7 bases. V dropped 2 bases and J dropped 6; count of bases not matched to a gene: 5. The CDR3 extends over 15 amino acids. From germline, CDR1 is SGDLS and CDR2 YYNGEE. This CDR3 reads CASSVYSGAANVLTF. The CDR3 nucleotides read TGTGCCAGCAGCGTCTACAGCGGGGCGGCCAACGTCCTGACTTTC.

A few counts support this clonotype. The CDR3 here is CASSKLRASGTYEQYF. The CDR3 region has the DNA TGTGCCAGCAGCAAACTCAGGGCGTCCGGTACCTACGAGCAGTACTTC. This sequence joins TRBV21-1 and TRBJ2-7; the table's D call, TRBD1, has no DNA check behind it. TRBV21-1 is termed a pseudogene. This CDR3 is built from 16 residues.

The chain links TRBV28 to TRBJ2-1, with 12 nucleotides matching TRBD2. CDR1 is MDHEN and CDR2 is SYDVKM in the germline V gene. This CDR3 has 14 residues. V lost 8 bases and J lost 6; bases outside the gene matches: 5. This CDR3 reads CASHTSGRSNEQFF. In nucleotides, the CDR3 is TGTGCCAGCCATACTAGCGGGAGGTCCAATGAGCAGTTCTTC.

The chain joins TRBV10-3 to TRBJ2-1; D uncertain. The CDR3 has 12 residues. V lost 4 bases to trimming and J lost 12 bases, with 13 bases between them. The germline V gene has CDR1 ENHRY and CDR2 SYGVKD. In DNA, the CDR3 is TGTGCCATCAGTGCTGAGCAAATGGGGCAGTTCTTC. This sequence encodes CAISAEQMGQFF.

About this clonotype itself: This could be a read error, since a much larger clone is one nucleotide away. This chain connects TRBV12-3 or TRBV12-4 to TRBJ1-2; D gene unclear. V was cut by 5 bases and J by 0 bases, with 7 bases left in between. The CDR3 extends over 13 amino acids. CDR3 loop: CASSVGANYGYTF. The CDR3 bases are TGTGCCAGCAGTGTTGGGGCTAACTATGGCTACACCTTC.

This clonotype was found a few times. The gene calls are TRBV4-1 and TRBJ2-3; D gene uncertain. This CDR3 has 12 amino acids. Per germline, CDR1 MGHRA and CDR2 YSYEKL. V lost 2 bases to trimming and J lost 6 bases, with 6 bases between them. The CDR3, as DNA: TGCGCCAGCAGCCAAAACTCGGATACGCAGTATTTT. Protein product: CASSQNSDTQYF.